The sample holds one count of the clone carrying this T cell receptor (beta chain). This specimen belongs to a study of metastatic and nonmetastatic thyroid tumors. Study at large: Patients with malignant and benign thyroid disease provided blood and tumor or nodule tissue, whose repertoires were compared.

TCRdb recomputed clones from the PCR reads via MiXCR. The sample holds about 20,000 clones; less than 40% are singletons and the top ten take 22%. Patients were all untreated before their thyroid surgery. Sequencing used blood. The origin of this receptor is a male donor with papillary thyroid cancer or a benign thyroid nodule (not recorded which). Some clones in this sample may be carry-over from other donors' samples.

CDR3 loop: CASSPIQETQYF. In nucleotides, the CDR3 is TGTGCCAGCAGTCCGATCCAAGAGACCCAGTACTTC. This chain connects TRBV6-4 to TRBJ2-5, with D unresolved. This CDR3 spans 12 amino acids. CDR1 is MRHNA, CDR2 SNTAGT, per germline. V lost 5 bases and J 1 base, leaving 5 bases between the germline ends.